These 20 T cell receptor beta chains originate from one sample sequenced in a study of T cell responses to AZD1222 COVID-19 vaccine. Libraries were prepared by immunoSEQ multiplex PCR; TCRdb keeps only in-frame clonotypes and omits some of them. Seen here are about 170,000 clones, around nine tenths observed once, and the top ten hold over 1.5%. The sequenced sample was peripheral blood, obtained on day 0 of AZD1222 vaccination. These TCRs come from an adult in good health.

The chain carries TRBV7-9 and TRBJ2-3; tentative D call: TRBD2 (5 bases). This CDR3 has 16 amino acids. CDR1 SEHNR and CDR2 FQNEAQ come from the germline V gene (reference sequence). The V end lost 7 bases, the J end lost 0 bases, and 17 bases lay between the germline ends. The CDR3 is CASTEGWRTSTDTQYF. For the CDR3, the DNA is TGTGCCAGCACCGAGGGTTGGCGGACTAGCACAGATACGCAGTATTTT.

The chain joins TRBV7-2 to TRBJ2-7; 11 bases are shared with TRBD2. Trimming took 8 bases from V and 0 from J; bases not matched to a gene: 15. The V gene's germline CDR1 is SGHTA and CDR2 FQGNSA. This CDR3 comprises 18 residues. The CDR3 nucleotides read TGTGCCAGCCTTAAACCGGGACTAGCGGTGGGTAGCTCCTACGAGCAGTACTTC. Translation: CASLKPGLAVGSSYEQYF.

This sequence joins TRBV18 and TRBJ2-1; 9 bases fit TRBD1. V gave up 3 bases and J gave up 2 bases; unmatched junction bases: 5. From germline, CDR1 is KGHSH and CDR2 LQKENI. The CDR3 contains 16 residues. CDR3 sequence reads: CASSPPGTGTYNEQFF. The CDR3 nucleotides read TGTGCCAGCTCACCGCCCGGGACAGGGACCTACAATGAGCAGTTCTTC.

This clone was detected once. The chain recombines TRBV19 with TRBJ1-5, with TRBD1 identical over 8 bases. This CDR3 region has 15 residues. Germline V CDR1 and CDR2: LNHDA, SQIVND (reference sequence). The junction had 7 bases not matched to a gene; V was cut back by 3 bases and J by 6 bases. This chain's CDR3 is CASSIRGQAGQPQHF. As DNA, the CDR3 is TGTGCCAGTAGTATCAGGGGACAGGCGGGTCAGCCCCAGCATTTT.

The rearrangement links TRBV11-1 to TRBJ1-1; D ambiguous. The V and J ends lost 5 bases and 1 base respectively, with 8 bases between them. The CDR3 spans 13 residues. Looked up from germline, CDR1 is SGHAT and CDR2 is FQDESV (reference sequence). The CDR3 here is CASSTGKNTEAFF. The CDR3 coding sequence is TGTGCCAGCAGCACCGGGAAGAACACTGAAGCTTTCTTT.

The CDR3 DNA is TGTGCCAGTAGTATTGGGCAGGGAGGCTCTGAAGCTTTCTTT. Translation: CASSIGQGGSEAFF. The genes are TRBV19 and TRBJ1-1; D is perhaps TRBD1 (5 bases). This CDR3 comprises 14 residues. Germline V CDR1 and CDR2: LNHDA, SQIVND (reference sequence). The V end lost 3 bases, the J end lost 6 bases, and 14 bases lay between the germline ends.

Here the CDR3 reads CASSQQGSRPQHF. Here the CDR3 DNA reads TGTGCCAGTAGTCAACAGGGGTCCCGGCCCCAGCATTTT. This rearrangement joins TRBV19 to TRBJ1-5; 7 nucleotides align to TRBD1. The CDR3 runs to 13 residues. Germline V CDR1 and CDR2: LNHDA, SQIVND (reference sequence). With V trimmed by 5 bases and J by 9 bases, 7 bases remained unmatched.

CDR3 protein: CASRQGLWTEAFF. In DNA, the CDR3 is TGTGCCAGCAGACAGGGTTTGTGGACTGAAGCTTTCTTT. The rearrangement uses TRBV27 and TRBJ1-1; tentative D call: TRBD1 (6 bases). Germline V gene sequence: CDR1 MNHEY, CDR2 SMNVEV (reference sequence). V was cut by 6 bases and J by 5 bases, with 13 bases left in between. The CDR3 spans 13 residues.

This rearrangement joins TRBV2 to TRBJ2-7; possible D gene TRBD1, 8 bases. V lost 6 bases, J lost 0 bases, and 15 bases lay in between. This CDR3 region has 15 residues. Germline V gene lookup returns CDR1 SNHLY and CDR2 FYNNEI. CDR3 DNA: TGTGCCAGCAGAGCGGGACAGGCCAGCTCCTACGAGCAGTACTTC. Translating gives CASRAGQASSYEQYF.

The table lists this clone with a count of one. The CDR3 protein is CASSPRQGAWEQYF. The CDR3 DNA reads TGTGCCAGCAGCCCTCGACAGGGGGCGTGGGAGCAGTACTTC. The V gene is TRBV9, the J gene TRBJ2-7, with 10 bases fitting TRBD1. Unmatched junction bases numbered 8, after V lost 4 bases and J lost 7 bases. This CDR3 spans 14 amino acids. CDR1 and CDR2 (germline): SGDLS, YYNGEE.

CDR3 sequence (DNA): TGCGCCAGCAGCTTGGGTGAGGGGGCGGTCCAGTACTTC. Its protein product is CASSLGEGAVQYF. The chain carries TRBV5-1 and TRBJ2-5; TRBD1 agrees at 7 bases. The V and J ends lost 0 bases and 10 bases, in that order; junction bases with no gene match: 6. This CDR3 contains 13 residues. The germline V gene has CDR1 SGHRS and CDR2 YFSETQ.

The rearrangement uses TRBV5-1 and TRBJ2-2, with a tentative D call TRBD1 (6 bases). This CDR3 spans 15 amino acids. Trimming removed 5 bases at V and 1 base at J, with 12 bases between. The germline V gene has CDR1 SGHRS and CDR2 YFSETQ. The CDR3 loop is CASRSQGMNTGELFF. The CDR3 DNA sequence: TGCGCCAGCAGGTCCCAGGGGATGAACACCGGGGAGCTGTTTTTT.

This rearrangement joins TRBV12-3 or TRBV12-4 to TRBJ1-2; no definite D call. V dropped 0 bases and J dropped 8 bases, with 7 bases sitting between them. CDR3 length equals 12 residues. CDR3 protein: CASSLAWEGYTF. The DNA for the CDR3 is TGTGCCAGCAGTTTAGCGTGGGAAGGCTACACCTTC.

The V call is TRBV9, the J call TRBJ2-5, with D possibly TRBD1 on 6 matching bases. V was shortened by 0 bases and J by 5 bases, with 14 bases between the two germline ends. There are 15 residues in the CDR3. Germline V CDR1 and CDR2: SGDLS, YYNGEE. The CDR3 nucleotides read TGTGCCAGCAGCGTAGTAGGGGGAACGGGGGAGACCCAGTACTTC. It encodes CASSVVGGTGETQYF.

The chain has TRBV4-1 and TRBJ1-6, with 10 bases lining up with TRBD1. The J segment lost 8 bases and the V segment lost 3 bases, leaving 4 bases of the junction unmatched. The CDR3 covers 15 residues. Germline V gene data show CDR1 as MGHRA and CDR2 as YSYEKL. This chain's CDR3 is CASSHGTGVDSPLHF. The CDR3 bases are TGCGCCAGCAGCCATGGGACAGGGGTCGATTCACCCCTCCACTTT.

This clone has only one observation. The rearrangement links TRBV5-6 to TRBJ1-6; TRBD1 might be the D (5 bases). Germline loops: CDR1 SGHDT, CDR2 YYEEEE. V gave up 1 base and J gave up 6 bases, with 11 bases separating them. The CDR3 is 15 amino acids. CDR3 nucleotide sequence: TGTGCCAGCAGCTTGAGAGGGGCAGCTAATTCACCCCTCCACTTT. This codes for CASSLRGAANSPLHF.

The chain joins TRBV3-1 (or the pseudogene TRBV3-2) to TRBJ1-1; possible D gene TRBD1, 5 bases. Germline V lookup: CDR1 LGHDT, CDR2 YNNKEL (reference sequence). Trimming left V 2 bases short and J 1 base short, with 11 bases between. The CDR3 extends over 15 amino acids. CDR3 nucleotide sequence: TGTGCCAGCAGCCAATCCAACAGGAGGAACACTGAAGCTTTCTTT. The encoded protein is CASSQSNRRNTEAFF.

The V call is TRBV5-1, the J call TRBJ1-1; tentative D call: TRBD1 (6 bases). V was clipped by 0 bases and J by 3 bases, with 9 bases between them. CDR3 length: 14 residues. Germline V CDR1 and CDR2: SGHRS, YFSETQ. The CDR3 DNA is TGCGCCAGCAGCTTGGACAGGGCCGACACTGAAGCTTTCTTT. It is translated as CASSLDRADTEAFF. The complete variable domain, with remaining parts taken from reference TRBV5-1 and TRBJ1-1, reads KAGVTQTPRYLIKTRGQQVTLSCSPISGHRSVSWYQQTPGQGLQFLFEYFSETQRNKGNFPGRFSGRQFSNSRSEMNVSTLELGDSALYLCASSLDRADTEAFFGQGTRLTVV.

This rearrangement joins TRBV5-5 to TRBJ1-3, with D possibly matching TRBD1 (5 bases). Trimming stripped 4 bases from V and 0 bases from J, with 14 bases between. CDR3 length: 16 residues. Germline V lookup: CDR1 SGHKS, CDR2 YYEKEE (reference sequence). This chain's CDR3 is CASSRDRIYSGNTIYF. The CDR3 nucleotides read TGTGCCAGCAGCCGGGACCGCATTTACTCTGGAAACACCATATATTTT.

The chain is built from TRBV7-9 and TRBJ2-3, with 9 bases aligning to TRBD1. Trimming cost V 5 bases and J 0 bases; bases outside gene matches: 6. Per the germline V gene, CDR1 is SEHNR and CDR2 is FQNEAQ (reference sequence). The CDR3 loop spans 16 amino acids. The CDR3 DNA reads TGTGCCAGCAGCCCCCGGACAGGGGCGAGCACAGATACGCAGTATTTT. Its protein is CASSPRTGASTDTQYF.